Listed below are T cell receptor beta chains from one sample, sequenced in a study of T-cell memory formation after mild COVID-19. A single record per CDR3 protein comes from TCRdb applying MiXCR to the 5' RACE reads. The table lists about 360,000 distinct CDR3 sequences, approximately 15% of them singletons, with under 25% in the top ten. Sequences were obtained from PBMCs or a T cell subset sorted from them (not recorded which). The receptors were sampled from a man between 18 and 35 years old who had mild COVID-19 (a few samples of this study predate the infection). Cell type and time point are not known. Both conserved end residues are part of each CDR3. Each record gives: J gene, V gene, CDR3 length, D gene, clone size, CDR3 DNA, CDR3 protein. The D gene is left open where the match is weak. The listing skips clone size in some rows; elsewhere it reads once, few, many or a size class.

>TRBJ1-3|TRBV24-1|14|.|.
TGTGCCACCAGTGATGACACCTCTGGAAACACCATATATTTT
CATSDDTSGNTIYF
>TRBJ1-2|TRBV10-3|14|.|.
TGTGCCATCAGAAGCAGGGTCTTGGACTATGGCTACACCTTC
CAIRSRVLDYGYTF
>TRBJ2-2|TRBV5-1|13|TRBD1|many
TGCGCCAGCAACCGGGACAGCCACGGGGAGCTGTTTTTT
CASNRDSHGELFF
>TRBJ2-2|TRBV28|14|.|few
TGTGCCAGCCTCCGGGGCGCGAACACCGGGGAGCTGTTTTTT
CASLRGANTGELFF
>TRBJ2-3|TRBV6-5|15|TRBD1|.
TGTGCCAGCACCGAGAGACAGGGCCCCACAGATACGCAGTATTTT
CASTERQGPTDTQYF
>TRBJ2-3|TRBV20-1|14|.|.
TGCAGTGCAAACGGGGCTACCGGAGCAGATACGCAGTATTTT
CSANGATGADTQYF
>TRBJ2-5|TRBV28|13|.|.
TGTGCCAGCAGTTTCGTCGGGCAAGAGACCCAGTACTTC
CASSFVGQETQYF
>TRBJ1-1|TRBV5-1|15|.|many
TGCGCCAGCAGCTTGGAAGGGGGAGTGGACACTGAAGCTTTCTTT
CASSLEGGVDTEAFF
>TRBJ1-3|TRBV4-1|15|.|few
TGCGCCAGCAGCCAACACCGGGGATCTGGAAACACCATATATTTT
CASSQHRGSGNTIYF
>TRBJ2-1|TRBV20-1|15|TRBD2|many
TGCAGTGCTAGAGCGGATGCGGGGGGCCACAATGAGCAGTTCTTC
CSARADAGGHNEQFF
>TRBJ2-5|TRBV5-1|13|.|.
TGCGCCAGCAGCTTGAATAACCAAGAGACCCAGTACTTC
CASSLNNQETQYF
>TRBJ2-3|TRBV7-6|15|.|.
TGTGCCAGCAGCTTAGAGGGGGGGCAGGCAGATACGCAGTATTTT
CASSLEGGQADTQYF
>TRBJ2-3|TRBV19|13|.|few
TGTGCCAGTAGTCCGCGAGTTAGGGATACGCAGTATTTT
CASSPRVRDTQYF
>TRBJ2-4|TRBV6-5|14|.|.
TGTGCCAGCAGCCCAACAGGGACGGGTAACATTCAGTACTTC
CASSPTGTGNIQYF
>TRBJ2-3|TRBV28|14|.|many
TGTGCCAGCAGTACAACAGGGAGTCAAGATACGCAGTATTTT
CASSTTGSQDTQYF
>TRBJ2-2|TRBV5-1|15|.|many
TGCGCCAGCACTCCCCGGGGGAAGGACACCGGGGAGCTGTTTTTT
CASTPRGKDTGELFF
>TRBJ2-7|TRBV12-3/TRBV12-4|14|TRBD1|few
TGTGCCAGCAGTCTTAGACAGGGGGCCTACGAGCAGTACTTC
CASSLRQGAYEQYF
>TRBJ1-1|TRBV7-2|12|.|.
TGTGCCAGCAGCTACGACAGGCTTGAAGCTTTCTTT
CASSYDRLEAFF